Below, 17 T cell receptor beta chains from the same sample are listed, as sequenced in a study of early T cells in non-severe SARS-CoV-2 infection. TCRdb reprocessed the 5' RACE reads with MiXCR, giving one entry per CDR3 protein. The sample holds some 52,000 distinct CDR3 sequences, around 8% seen once. Sequenced: whole blood. The receptors here all came from an adult who was a healthcare worker with PCR-confirmed SARS-CoV-2 infection or an uninfected control (not recorded which).

This clonotype was counted only a few times. The chain recombines TRBV7-2 with TRBJ1-2; possible D gene TRBD1, 6 bases. The germline CDR1 and CDR2 sequences are SGHTA and FQGNSA. Trimming shortened V by 1 base and J by 0 bases, and 18 bases separated the two germline ends. The CDR3 length is 18 residues. The CDR3 DNA is TGTGCCAGCAGCTTAGAACCACGGACAGCCCCCCCTAACTATGGCTACACCTTC. Amino acids: CASSLEPRTAPPNYGYTF. The full variable domain, rest sourced from reference TRBV7-2 and TRBJ1-2, is GAGVSQSPSNKVTEKGKDVELRCDPISGHTALYWYRQSLGQGLEFLIYFQGNSAPDKSGLPSDRFSAERTGGSVSTLTIQRTQQEDSAVYLCASSLEPRTAPPNYGYTFGSGTRLTVV.

Points on this clonotype: One end of the junction does not line up with germline, which may come from a read error. The chain employs TRBV4-3 and TRBJ2-6; tentatively, D is TRBD1 or TRBD2 (5 bases each). Per the germline V gene, CDR1 is LGHNA and CDR2 is YSLEER. This CDR3 contains 15 residues. The CDR3 DNA is TGCGCCAGCAGCCCCTGGACGCTCGGGGCCAACGTCCTGATTTTC. It codes for CASSPWTLGANVLIF.

This chain uses TRBV29-1 with TRBJ1-1; no definite D call. CDR1 is SQVTM and CDR2 is ANQGSEA in the germline V gene. This CDR3 is 11 amino acids long. V was pared by 5 bases and J by 0 bases, with 4 bases between. DNA of the CDR3: TGCAGCGTTCGGGTGAACACTGAAGCTTTCTTT. This gives the protein CSVRVNTEAFF.

This clonotype was detected only a few times. The rearrangement joins TRBV4-2 to TRBJ1-4, with 10 bases matching TRBD1. Trimming at V came to 1 base and at J to 7 bases, leaving 3 bases not matched to a gene. Germline CDR1 reads LGHNA; CDR2 reads YNFKEQ. The CDR3 extends over 15 amino acids. This CDR3 reads CASSQGGQGGEKLFF. CDR3 nucleotides: TGTGCCAGCAGCCAAGGCGGACAGGGGGGTGAAAAACTGTTTTTT.

This clonotype was detected only a few times. This chain connects TRBV7-3 to TRBJ1-1, with D unresolved. Germline loops: CDR1 SGHTA, CDR2 FQGTGA. The V end lost 5 bases, the J end lost 2 bases, and 12 bases lay between the germline ends. The CDR3 runs 14 residues. The CDR3 bases are TGTGCCAGCAGCCCAGGAGCGAGAAACACTGAAGCTTTCTTT. It specifies CASSPGARNTEAFF.

This clonotype was observed at least ten times. The chain links TRBV29-1 to TRBJ1-1; D might be TRBD1 (5 bases). Germline loops: CDR1 SQVTM, CDR2 ANQGSEA. V shed 7 bases and J shed 3 bases, with 18 bases lying between them. This CDR3 comprises 14 residues. This CDR3 is CSGTGTSRHTEAFF. DNA for the CDR3: TGCAGCGGTACCGGGACCTCCCGGCACACTGAAGCTTTCTTT.

The gene calls are TRBV4-1 and TRBJ2-7; 9 positions match TRBD2. With 0 bases clipped from V and 2 bases from J, the junction kept 17 bases outside the gene matches. Germline CDR1 and CDR2: MGHRA and YSYEKL. CDR3 length equals 20 residues. This chain's CDR3 is CASSQEDDILAGLATYEQYF. CDR3 bases: TGCGCCAGCAGCCAAGAAGACGATATCTTGGCGGGACTAGCCACCTACGAGCAGTACTTC.

This clonotype was seen ten or more times. The CDR3 DNA sequence: TGCAGCGCCCGACAGGTCCCGGCTGAAGCTTTCTTT. Its translation: CSARQVPAEAFF. This sequence joins TRBV29-1 and TRBJ1-1, with a weak D call TRBD1 (6 bases). Germline loops: CDR1 SQVTM, CDR2 ANQGSEA. Trimming cost V 7 bases and J 6 bases, with 15 bases left between them. The CDR3 is made up of 12 amino acids.

The sample holds a few counts of this clonotype. The CDR3 here is CAWSGMNTEAFF. CDR3 nucleotides: TGTGCCTGGAGTGGTATGAACACTGAAGCTTTCTTT. The chain joins TRBV30 to TRBJ1-1; D uncertain. The CDR3 length is 12 residues. With 1 base removed from V and 0 bases from J, the gap between germline ends came to 3 bases. Per germline, CDR1 GTSNPN and CDR2 SVGIG (reference sequence).

This clonotype was found many times. This chain connects TRBV7-9 to TRBJ1-6; TRBD1 matches 8 bases. Germline V lookup: CDR1 SEHNR, CDR2 FQNEAQ (reference sequence). The V and J ends lost 5 bases and 10 bases, in that order; junction bases with no gene match: 7. This CDR3 region has 14 residues. CDR3 sequence: CASSAGQGESPLHF. CDR3 bases: TGTGCCAGCAGCGCTGGACAGGGTGAATCACCCCTCCACTTT.

The chain links TRBV20-1 to TRBJ2-7, with a weak D call TRBD2 (6 bases). The germline V gene encodes CDR1 DFQATT and CDR2 SNEGSKA (reference sequence). The CDR3 runs 13 residues. The V end was cut by 5 bases, the J end by 5 bases, with 16 bases between. CDR3 nucleotide sequence: TGCAGTGCTGTAAGGGACTCCCGCAACGAGCAGTACTTC. Its translation is CSAVRDSRNEQYF.

This clonotype appeared a few times. This chain uses TRBV6-6 with TRBJ2-6; D call uncertain. The CDR3 is 17 residues long. Germline V lookup: CDR1 MNHNY, CDR2 SVGAGI (reference sequence). V was pared by 5 bases and J by 1 base, with 15 bases between. CDR3 region: CASSTRGSGSGANVLTF. The CDR3 region has the DNA TGTGCCAGCAGTACCCGAGGTTCGGGTTCTGGGGCCAACGTCCTGACTTTC.

This clonotype was seen ten or more times. The chain is built from TRBV24-1 and TRBJ2-2; D is perhaps TRBD2 (6 bases). Between the trimmed V and J ends, which lost 0 bases and 5 bases, there was a span of 6 bases. Germline V gene data show CDR1 as KGHDR and CDR2 as SFDVKD. The CDR3 runs 14 residues. CDR3 sequence (DNA): TGTGCCACCAGTGATTTGCGGGAGACCGGGGAGCTGTTTTTT. This sequence encodes CATSDLRETGELFF.

A few counts support this clonotype. DNA for the CDR3: TGTGCCAGCAGCTTTCAACCCCATTTCTCTGGGGCCAACGTCCTGACTTTC. It specifies CASSFQPHFSGANVLTF. V is TRBV7-2 and J is TRBJ2-6; D is unclear. CDR1 is SGHTA, CDR2 FQGNSA, per germline. V lost 3 bases and J 0 bases, leaving 12 bases between the germline ends. The CDR3 extends over 17 amino acids. The entire variable domain, with the rest obtained from reference TRBV7-2 and TRBJ2-6, is as follows: GAGVSQSPSNKVTEKGKDVELRCDPISGHTALYWYRQSLGQGLEFLIYFQGNSAPDKSGLPSDRFSAERTGGSVSTLTIQRTQQEDSAVYLCASSFQPHFSGANVLTFGAGSRLTVL.

This clonotype was recorded at least ten times. V is TRBV6-5 and J is TRBJ1-3; D is possibly TRBD1 (5 bases). The CDR3 is made up of 16 amino acids. The ends were cut back, 0 bases at V and 2 bases at J, with 11 bases in the middle. Germline loops: CDR1 MNHEY, CDR2 SVGAGI. In nucleotides, the CDR3 is TGTGCCAGCAGTTACTCCGGGGGGAAGACTGGAAACACCATATATTTT. The encoded protein is CASSYSGGKTGNTIYF.

CDR3 DNA: TGCAGTGCTAGAGGGGCGGCCGGCGGACGGCGCAATTCACCCCTCCACTTT. This gives the protein CSARGAAGGRRNSPLHF. This chain uses TRBV20-1 with TRBJ1-6; no definite D call. CDR1 and CDR2 from the germline V gene are DFQATT and SNEGSKA (reference sequence). V lost 1 base and J 7 bases, leaving 20 bases between the germline ends. This CDR3 is built from 17 residues.

The chain employs TRBV29-1 and TRBJ1-2; D is ambiguous. Germline-derived CDR1 and CDR2 are SQVTM and ANQGSEA. CDR3 length: 11 residues. The V gene lost 7 bases and the J gene lost 5 bases, with 11 bases spanning the gap. The CDR3: CSARDVYGYTF. DNA of the CDR3: TGCAGCGCAAGGGATGTTTATGGCTACACCTTC.